The rows below give T cell receptor beta chains drawn from one sample of a study of cytomegalovirus exposure and HLA in healthy donors. The method was immunoSEQ multiplex PCR; TCRdb's version includes in-frame clones alone and lacks a portion of them. The table includes over 150,000 clones, approximately 80% detected once. What was sequenced was PBMCs. Source of these receptors: a man between 18 and 29 years old in good health and CMV-seronegative. CDR3s include the opening cysteine and the closing phenylalanine or tryptophan. A D gene is named only where the DNA matches it firmly. For some rows the clone size is stated as once, few or many, or as a class when expanded; others skip it.

d_gene,j_gene,v_gene,abundance,CDR3nt,CDR3aa
NA,TRBJ2-3,TRBV18,NA,TGTGCCAGCTCACCATCAACAGATACGCAGTATTTT,CASSPSTDTQYF
NA,TRBJ2-7,TRBV2,once,TGTGCCAGCAAGGGGATAAACTCCTACGAGCAGTACTTC,CASKGINSYEQYF
TRBD1,TRBJ2-1,TRBV15,once,TGTGCCACCAGCATCCGGGACAGGACCGCAAATGAGCAGTTCTTC,CATSIRDRTANEQFF
NA,TRBJ2-3,TRBV7-9,NA,TGTGCCAGCAGCTTAGGATCTTTCCGGGAGAAAACAGATACGCAGTATTTT,CASSLGSFREKTDTQYF
NA,TRBJ2-3,TRBV19,NA,TGTCCGAGAGGGGGGGCTAGCACAGATACGCAGTATTTT,CPRGGASTDTQYF
TRBD1,TRBJ1-3,TRBV6-1,NA,TGTGCCAGCAGTGTATCGACAGGGGCCGGAAACACCATATATTTT,CASSVSTGAGNTIYF
NA,TRBJ2-7,TRBV27,once,TGTGCCAGCAGTCTCGGGGGGCCGGTATACGAGCAGTACTTC,CASSLGGPVYEQYF
NA,TRBJ2-2,TRBV10-3,NA,TGTGCCATCGGACAGACGAACACCGGGGAGCTGTTTTTT,CAIGQTNTGELFF
NA,TRBJ2-1,TRBV27,NA,TGTGCCAGCGGCCTAGGCTCCTACAATGAGCAGTTCTTC,CASGLGSYNEQFF
TRBD1,TRBJ2-4,TRBV5-6,NA,TGTGCCAGCAGCGGCCGGGACAGGGGGCGTGTAGCCAAAAACATTCAGTACTTC,CASSGRDRGRVAKNIQYF
TRBD1,TRBJ1-1,TRBV6-1,NA,TGTGCCAGCAGGGACAGGGGCCGGCGCCCTGAAGCTTTCTTT,CASRDRGRRPEAFF
TRBD2,TRBJ2-7,TRBV7-8,once,TGTGCCAGCAGCTTATACAGCGGGGGGAAAGTCGAGCAGTACTTC,CASSLYSGGKVEQYF
TRBD1,TRBJ2-5,TRBV10-1,once,TGCGCCAGCAGCACCGGGACAGAAGAGACCCAGTACTTC,CASSTGTEETQYF
TRBD2,TRBJ2-7,TRBV10-3,NA,TGTGCCACGGGACTAGCGGGCGCCTCCTACGAGCAGTACTTC,CATGLAGASYEQYF
TRBD1,TRBJ2-1,TRBV11-1,NA,TGTGCCAGCAGCTTTACACAGGGGTCCTACAATGAGCAGTTCTTC,CASSFTQGSYNEQFF
TRBD2,TRBJ2-1,TRBV14,NA,TGTGCCAGCCTCAGCCCTAGCGGGAGGGACGATGAGCAGTTCTTC,CASLSPSGRDDEQFF
NA,TRBJ1-1,TRBV7-9,once,TGTGCCAGCAGCCAACTGGGAGGCCTCACTGAAGCTTTCTTT,CASSQLGGLTEAFF
NA,TRBJ2-7,TRBV7-2,NA,TGTGCCAGCAGCCTCTTACGGTACGAGCAGTACTTC,CASSLLRYEQYF
NA,TRBJ2-7,TRBV28,NA,TGTGCCAGCAGTTTATCCTCGGGGTACAGAGATACCTACGAGCAGTACTTC,CASSLSSGYRDTYEQYF
TRBD1,TRBJ1-4,TRBV30,few,TGTGCCTGGTTACCGGGACAGGTCGGGCCAACTAATGAAAAACTGTTTTTT,CAWLPGQVGPTNEKLFF
TRBD1,TRBJ1-1,TRBV15,NA,TGTGCCACCAGCAGCTGGGACAGGGTCCGTGAAGCTTTCTTT,CATSSWDRVREAFF
TRBD1,TRBJ1-2,TRBV7-9,NA,TGTGCCAGCAGCCCGACAGGGGTACATGGCTACACCTTC,CASSPTGVHGYTF
NA,TRBJ1-2,TRBV5-4,NA,TGTGCCAGCAGACATTCAGGGGATGGTGGCTACACCTTC,CASRHSGDGGYTF